These T cell receptor beta chains were read from a single sample in a study of control samples from healthy donors and cancer patients. TCRdb's copy holds only in-frame clones and misses some; the assay was immunoSEQ multiplex PCR. The sample has more than 110,000 clones, just under 95% seen once; the top ten hold approximately 10%. Sequenced sample: blood. Receptors originate from a young man in good health. Both conserved end residues are part of each CDR3. The D gene is left open where the match is weak. Size is omitted from some rows. Given values are once, few, many or a class for expanded clones.

d_call,clone_size,v_call,j_call,cdr3_nt,cdr3_aa
TRBD1,-,TRBV4-1,TRBJ2-7,TGCGCCAGCAGCCCTCTTTCGCAGGGGGCGCGGTACGAGCAGTACTTC,CASSPLSQGARYEQYF
-,-,TRBV5-6,TRBJ2-6,TGTGCCAGCAGCTTGTTGGGGCGGGGCAACTCTGGGGCCAACGTCCTGACTTTC,CASSLLGRGNSGANVLTF
TRBD2,-,TRBV4-2,TRBJ2-1,TGTGCCAGCAGCCAAGAATTGTTAGCGGGAGGGCTATCATTGGCGGGTGAGCAGTTCTTC,CASSQELLAGGLSLAGEQFF
-,once,TRBV6-4,TRBJ1-6,TGTGCCAGCAGTCCTTTCCCCCTAGATTCTGCGAGCTCCTATAATTCACCCCTCCACTTT,CASSPFPLDSASSYNSPLHF
-,-,TRBV28,TRBJ2-2,TGTGCCAGCAAAGGCAGGGGCGGCACCGGGGAGCTGTTTTTT,CASKGRGGTGELFF
TRBD2,-,TRBV11-3,TRBJ2-1,TGTGCCAGCAGGGGTCCTAGCGGGGACTACAATGAGCAGTTCTTC,CASRGPSGDYNEQFF
TRBD1,-,TRBV27,TRBJ1-1,TGTGCCAGCAGGGAAACAGGGGTAAGGAATGAAGCTTTCTTT,CASRETGVRNEAFF
-,-,TRBV27,TRBJ2-7,TGTGCCAGCAGTTCCCTGAGCGAGCAGTACTTC,CASSSLSEQYF
-,-,TRBV7-2,TRBJ2-7,TGTGCCAGCAGCTTAGGAGGTCGCCCGAGCTCCTACGAGCAGTACTTC,CASSLGGRPSSYEQYF
TRBD1,-,TRBV5-3,TRBJ1-1,TGTGCCAGAAGCTTTCGAGACAGGGGAGATGACACTGAAGCTTTCTTT,CARSFRDRGDDTEAFF
TRBD1,-,TRBV24-1,TRBJ2-1,TGTGCCACCAGTGACCTGGGACAGGGCAATGAGCAGTTCTTC,CATSDLGQGNEQFF
-,-,TRBV21-1,TRBJ2-7,TGTGCCAGCAGCCCAAGTCCTAACAGGAGGGGGCCGTCTTACGAGCAGTACTTC,CASSPSPNRRGPSYEQYF
-,-,TRBV28,TRBJ2-7,TGTGCCAGCACGCTGGGGACTCCGGCCTCCGAGCAGTACTTC,CASTLGTPASEQYF
-,-,TRBV21-1,TRBJ1-4,TGTGCCAGCATCCCGGCCGGGACAGGGGGTGAAAAACTGTTTTTT,CASIPAGTGGEKLFF
-,once,TRBV7-8,TRBJ1-5,TGTGCCAGCAGCCCCACGGGGTGGGCCCAGCATTTT,CASSPTGWAQHF
-,-,TRBV30,TRBJ2-6,TGTGCCTGGAAACCGAGGGGAGCTGGGGCCAACGTCCTGACTTTC,CAWKPRGAGANVLTF
-,-,TRBV29-1,TRBJ2-5,TGCAGCGTTGAAGATACGTGGGGCAGGGAGACCCAGTACTTC,CSVEDTWGRETQYF
TRBD1,-,TRBV6-5,TRBJ1-1,TGTGCCAGCAGTCACACTGGGACAGCTGAAGCTTTCTTT,CASSHTGTAEAFF
TRBD1,-,TRBV6-5,TRBJ1-2,TGTGCCAGCAGCAATAACCCGACAGGGGGGGGCTACACCTTC,CASSNNPTGGGYTF
TRBD1,-,TRBV3-1/TRBV3-2,TRBJ2-1,TGTGCCAGCAGCCAAGATCCCGGGACAGCCAACAATGAGCAGTTCTTC,CASSQDPGTANNEQFF
TRBD2,-,TRBV6-4,TRBJ2-1,TGTGCCAGCAGTGCTTTTGCGGGAGGGAACAATGAGCAGTTCTTC,CASSAFAGGNNEQFF
-,-,TRBV15,TRBJ1-5,TGTGCCACCAGCAGAGGAATGCAGGGTGATCAGCCCCAGCATTTT,CATSRGMQGDQPQHF
TRBD1,-,TRBV6-6,TRBJ1-2,TGTGCCAGCAGGGGGAGGGACAGCAACTATGGCTACACCTTC,CASRGRDSNYGYTF
-,-,TRBV5-6,TRBJ2-1,TGTGCCAGCAGCGGGGGGCCGGTGCGGGGACCCTCCTCAGAGCAGTTCTTC,CASSGGPVRGPSSEQFF
TRBD1,-,TRBV5-1,TRBJ1-2,TGCGCCAGCAGCTTGCTGGACAGGGCTTATGGCTACACCTTC,CASSLLDRAYGYTF
-,-,TRBV29-1,TRBJ2-7,TGCAGCGTTGGCGAACCATCCTACGAGCAGTACTTC,CSVGEPSYEQYF
-,once,TRBV2,TRBJ2-1,TGTGCCAGCAGTGTTAGGGAGGGGGAATCCTACAATGAGCAGTTCTTC,CASSVREGESYNEQFF
TRBD1,-,TRBV2,TRBJ1-2,TGTGCCAGCAGTGGGGGACAGCGCTATGGCTACACCTTC,CASSGGQRYGYTF
TRBD1,-,TRBV7-9,TRBJ2-5,TGTGCCAGCAGCTTAGATGGGACAGAAGAGACCCAGTACTTC,CASSLDGTEETQYF
-,large,TRBV5-5,TRBJ2-2,TGTGCCAGCAGCTTTAACCCTCGACTAGGGGACACCGGGGAGCTGTTTTTT,CASSFNPRLGDTGELFF
-,-,TRBV28,TRBJ1-1,TGTGCCAGCGCTTCAGGTTTTGGCACTGAAGCTTTCTTT,CASASGFGTEAFF
-,once,TRBV3-1/TRBV3-2,TRBJ2-7,TGTGCCAGCAGCCAACTCCCGCAATACGAGCAGTACTTC,CASSQLPQYEQYF
TRBD2,-,TRBV4-1,TRBJ2-1,TGCGCCAGCAGCCAAGACTCACTAGCGGGGGGGTCCTACAATGAGCAGTTCTTC,CASSQDSLAGGSYNEQFF
TRBD2,-,TRBV18,TRBJ2-3,TGTGCCAGCTCACTCCTTTCTAGCGGGAGTACAGATACGCAGTATTTT,CASSLLSSGSTDTQYF
-,-,TRBV7-2,TRBJ1-5,TGTGCCAGCAGCTTCTATAGCAATCAGCCCCAGCATTTT,CASSFYSNQPQHF
-,-,TRBV2,TRBJ1-2,TGTGCCAGCAGTGCGGGGGGGGCGCCGAATGGCTACACCTTC,CASSAGGAPNGYTF
-,-,TRBV28,TRBJ2-4,TGTGCCAGCAGTTTTGTGGCGGGAAAAAACATTCAGTACTTC,CASSFVAGKNIQYF
-,once,TRBV28,TRBJ1-1,TGTGCCAGCAGTTCTACCGACAGGAGTAATAGTGAAGCTTTCTTT,CASSSTDRSNSEAFF
-,-,TRBV4-3,TRBJ2-1,TGCGCCAGCAGCCATCGGACAGATTCCTACAATGAGCAGTTCTTC,CASSHRTDSYNEQFF
TRBD2,-,TRBV19,TRBJ2-1,TGTGCCAGTAGTTTACTAGCGGGAGCCAATGAGCAGTTCTTC,CASSLLAGANEQFF
-,-,TRBV7-3,TRBJ2-1,TGTGCCAGCAGCCCCCTGCCAATTACAATCAATGAGCAGTTCTTC,CASSPLPITINEQFF
-,-,TRBV11-3,TRBJ1-6,TGTGCCAGCAGCTTAGCCCGTGGGGATTCACCCCTCCACTTT,CASSLARGDSPLHF
-,-,TRBV25-1,TRBJ2-6,TGTGCCAGCAGTGAACTGAAAGACTCTGGGGCCAACGTCCTGACTTTC,CASSELKDSGANVLTF